This T cell receptor (beta chain) comes out of a study of cytomegalovirus exposure and HLA in healthy donors. Note on this clone: Its antigen is not known.

PCR was performed using 60 Vbeta and 13 Jbeta primers. Assay used: immunoSEQ multiplex PCR; TCRdb lists only in-frame clones, some missing. The sample gives 240,000 or so clones, about 81% of which show up once; around 8% is in the top ten. Study-wide findings and caveats: Most likely, a cluster of highly shared sequence variants arose as a sequencing artifact.

CDR3 size: 16 residues. V dropped 6 bases and J dropped 8; count of bases not matched to a gene: 13. Germline CDR1 SGHRS, CDR2 YFSETQ. The source of this sequence is an older woman in good health and CMV-seropositive. This rearrangement joins TRBV5-1 to TRBJ2-3; 12 bases fit TRBD2. Sequences were obtained from PBMCs. The CDR3 nucleotides are TGCGCCAGCAACCTAGCGGGAGGGCCCCTTGGCGGTACGCAGTATTTT. Amino acid sequence: CASNLAGGPLGGTQYF.